Listed below are T cell receptor beta chains from one sample, sequenced in a study of shared T cell receptors in the human thymus. TCRdb's table, derived via immunoSEQ multiplex PCR, lists solely in-frame clones and lacks some. Of hundreds of thousands of clones listed, approximately 80% are singletons. The same sample was also studied in work on human thymus T cells.

The specimen was thymocytes. The source of these receptors is a boy in the first two years of life with a congenital heart defect. Each CDR3 is given with its conserved first and last residue.

TRBV18	TRBJ1-2	CASSPRGGGYTF
TRBV6-5	TRBJ2-5	CASSYQGTTQYF
TRBV5-7	TRBJ2-7	CASSLGDRVYEQYF
TRBV19	TRBJ2-1	CASSWASGYYNEQFF
TRBV21-1	TRBJ2-7	CASSRLDRGDYEQYF
TRBV19	TRBJ1-1	CASTLGRGANTEAFF
TRBV27	TRBJ2-1	CASSLPSGANEQFF
TRBV4-2	TRBJ1-5	CASSQDSRNKAVNQPQHF
TRBV25-1	TRBJ1-1	CASSSPGQGGAEAFF
TRBV27	TRBJ2-7	CASSSKAGGPYEQYF
TRBV14	TRBJ1-5	CASSPTRTLTDQPQHF
TRBV5-6	TRBJ2-2	CASSWGRTGGTGELFF
TRBV6-1	TRBJ2-7	CASREGTFAYEQYF
TRBV4-3	TRBJ2-1	CASSQDIMEDEQFF
TRBV13	TRBJ2-7	CASSLPGGTSNEQYF
TRBV7-8	TRBJ1-4	CASRPGQGVVQNGEKLFF
TRBV19	TRBJ1-2	CASSIDHPGARYGYTF